The entry that follows covers one T cell receptor (beta chain) sequence. The antigen is not known. The CDR3 has 14 residues. Trimming stripped 7 bases from V and 1 base from J, with 13 bases between. Germline V gene data show CDR1 as MNHEY and CDR2 as SVGAGI. These data come from a study of T cell responses to AZD1222 COVID-19 vaccine. Study details: Combined were second doses at about 4 or about 12 weeks. Whole-study findings and limits: Repertoires in all cases were sampled only once the peak T cell response had passed.

Sequencing used immunoSEQ multiplex PCR; TCRdb keeps in-frame clones, though not all of them. The sample consists of fewer than 120,000 clones, about four fifths of them appearing once. The rearrangement joins TRBV6-5 to TRBJ1-2; perhaps TRBD1 as D (5 bases). The sample here was peripheral blood, taken on day 0 of AZD1222 vaccination. The TCR sequence derives from an adult in good health. As DNA, the CDR3 is TGTGCCAGCACCTCGGGGGAAGTTAACTATGGCTACACCTTC. This sequence encodes CASTSGEVNYGYTF.